One and the same sample provided the 12 T cell receptor beta chains below, sequenced in a study of T-cell reconstitution after alpha-beta-depleted transplantation in children. Unique molecular identifiers were incorporated when the TCRbeta library was constructed. Via MiXCR, TCRdb re-called the PCR reads, giving one row per CDR3 protein. The data hold 500,000 to 750,000 distinct CDR3 sequences, with roughly 13% observed a single time. Sequencing was performed on PBMCs, mostly from graft donor cells, taken 360 days after TCRalphabeta/CD19-depleted stem cell transplant. The receptors derive from a male patient younger than 18 who had a stem cell transplant for acute myeloid leukemia, so the T cells may come from the graft donor.

There are many counts of this clonotype. The chain uses TRBV7-8 and TRBJ2-3; 8 bases fit TRBD2. With V trimmed by 1 base and J by 0 bases, 3 bases remained unmatched. Germline V gene sequence: CDR1 SGHVS, CDR2 FQNEAQ. The CDR3 sequence is 16 residues long. The CDR3 nucleotides read TGTGCCAGCAGCTTAGATAGCGGGGCTAGCACAGATACGCAGTATTTT. Translated, it gives CASSLDSGASTDTQYF.

This chain links TRBV7-2 with TRBJ2-7; the match to TRBD2 covers 9 bases. The V and J ends lost 4 bases and 7 bases, in that order; junction bases with no gene match: 11. This CDR3 spans 15 amino acids. Per the germline V gene, CDR1 is SGHTA and CDR2 is FQGNSA. CDR3 sequence (DNA): TGTGCCAGCAGCTCCTCGGCGGGAGGGCCTTGGGAGCAGTACTTC. Amino acid sequence: CASSSSAGGPWEQYF.

The chain carries TRBV7-8 and TRBJ1-2; the match to TRBD1 covers 8 bases. V was clipped by 5 bases and J by 4 bases; unmatched bases: 6. The CDR3 totals 14 residues. Per germline, CDR1 SGHVS and CDR2 FQNEAQ. The CDR3 loop is CASSPGTGGYGYTF. Written as DNA, the CDR3 is TGTGCCAGCAGCCCAGGGACAGGCGGCTATGGCTACACCTTC.

The chain has TRBV29-1 and TRBJ2-3; 14 bases are a match to TRBD2. V shed 0 bases and J 3 bases; nucleotides not matched to a gene: 8. This CDR3 region has 18 residues. The germline V gene has CDR1 SQVTM and CDR2 ANQGSEA. CDR3 residues: CSVEDPGLAGGRTDTQYF. The DNA for the CDR3 is TGCAGCGTTGAAGATCCCGGACTAGCGGGAGGCCGAACAGATACGCAGTATTTT.

In this sample, this clonotype turned up a few times. V gene TRBV5-1 combines with J gene TRBJ2-7; TRBD1 agrees at 12 bases. Trimming at V came to 4 bases and at J to 6 bases, leaving 5 bases not matched to a gene. This CDR3 comprises 14 residues. Germline values: CDR1 SGHRS, CDR2 YFSETQ. CDR3 DNA sequence: TGCGCCAGCAGCCTGGGACAGGGGGCCCCCGAGCAGTACTTC. Its protein is CASSLGQGAPEQYF.

V is TRBV6-2 or TRBV6-3 and J is TRBJ2-7; D uncertain. The V end lost 6 bases, the J end lost 9 bases, and 12 bases lay between the germline ends. The length of the CDR3 is 11 residues. Per the germline V gene, CDR1 is MNHEY and CDR2 is SVGEGT. The CDR3 DNA reads as TGTGCCAGCAGCCGAGGATCCGGGCAGTACTTC. This codes for CASSRGSGQYF.

The chain joins TRBV6-1 to TRBJ2-2, with 8 bases that match TRBD1. The V gene end was trimmed by 6 bases and the J gene end by 1 base; junction bases not matched to a gene: 7. CDR3 length: 16 amino acids. CDR1 MNHNS and CDR2 SASEGT come from the germline V gene. CDR3 loop: CASRSPGTGNTGELFF. CDR3 coding DNA: TGTGCCAGCAGAAGCCCCGGGACAGGGAACACCGGGGAGCTGTTTTTT.

This clonotype was counted many times. The V call is TRBV27, the J call TRBJ2-7; D possibly uses TRBD1 or TRBD2 (5 bases each). Trimming cost V 2 bases and J 3 bases, with 11 bases left between them. In germline, CDR1 is MNHEY, CDR2 SMNVEV (reference sequence). The CDR3 contains 14 residues. CDR3 residues: CASSLGGWLYEQYF. In DNA, the CDR3 is TGTGCCAGCAGTTTAGGGGGATGGCTCTACGAGCAGTACTTC.

Many counts were recorded for this clonotype. The rearrangement uses TRBV28 and TRBJ2-5; a possible D gene is TRBD1 (6 bases). CDR1 and CDR2 (germline): MDHEN, SYDVKM. This CDR3 has 15 amino acids. Trimming stripped 4 bases from V and 1 base from J, with 13 bases between. This chain's CDR3 is CASSWLGTTQETQYF. Here the CDR3 DNA reads TGTGCCAGCAGTTGGCTCGGGACAACCCAAGAGACCCAGTACTTC. Filled out from reference TRBV28 and TRBJ2-5, the complete variable domain reads DVKVTQSSRYLVKRTGEKVFLECVQDMDHENMFWYRQDPGLGLRLIYFSYDVKMKEKGDIPEGYSVSREKKERFSLILESASTNQTSMYLCASSWLGTTQETQYFGPGTRLLVL.

This clonotype was observed at least ten times. CDR3 sequence reads: CASRDKLAGVYEQYF. The DNA of the CDR3 is TGTGCCAGCAGAGATAAACTAGCGGGAGTCTACGAGCAGTACTTC. V gene TRBV4-2 combines with J gene TRBJ2-7; 11 bases line up with TRBD2. V lost 6 bases, J lost 3 bases, and 7 bases stayed unmatched. The V gene's germline CDR1 is LGHNA and CDR2 YNFKEQ. The CDR3 spans 15 residues.

This clonotype was detected a few times. The chain joins TRBV7-2 to TRBJ2-3; D gene unclear. V lost 6 bases to trimming and J lost 0 bases, with 10 bases between them. Per germline, CDR1 SGHTA and CDR2 FQGNSA. This CDR3 spans 14 amino acids. The CDR3 nucleotides are TGTGCCAGCAGGGGCGCGGAGAGCACAGATACGCAGTATTTT. Its protein product is CASRGAESTDTQYF. The complete variable domain, with remaining parts taken from reference TRBV7-2 and TRBJ2-3, reads GAGVSQSPSNKVTEKGKDVELRCDPISGHTALYWYRQSLGQGLEFLIYFQGNSAPDKSGLPSDRFSAERTGGSVSTLTIQRTQQEDSAVYLCASRGAESTDTQYFGPGTRLTVL.

The chain joins TRBV29-1 to TRBJ1-1; TRBD1 might be the D (5 bases). The germline V and J ends were trimmed by 0 bases and 0 bases, with 8 bases remaining between them. The CDR3 length is 14 residues. The V gene's germline CDR1 is SQVTM and CDR2 ANQGSEA. The CDR3 DNA is TGCAGCGTTGAAGATCAGGGATTGAACACTGAAGCTTTCTTT. Its translation: CSVEDQGLNTEAFF.